The present TCR beta chain was sequenced within a study of prognosis after radiotherapy for stage I lung cancer listed by TCRdb under 2021. Context from the whole study: Between early 2018 and early 2019, 20 or so stage I NSCLC patients were enrolled in Nanjing, China. About five patients had oligometastatic NSCLC after surgical resection of the primary tumor, and 12 to 15 had newly diagnosed primary stage I lung tumors. Every patient was deemed medically inoperable, more than ten because of comorbidities and more than five because they refused surgery. Ages in the cohort of about a dozen men and over 5 women ranged from roughly 53 to 84 years, with a median of 74. Squamous cell carcinoma histology was identified in six to eight patients, and adenocarcinoma histology was identified in twelve patients. Using image-guided IMRT or VMAT, SBRT was delivered in 3 to 5 fractions at a biologically effective dose of at least 100 Gy. In every patient, SBRT was given without any concurrent therapy. About 20% of the 19 patients developed distant metastases after SBRT, at a median of around seven months; the other 15 showed no significant progression. Peripheral blood TCR beta repertoires were profiled in stage I NSCLC patients before and after stereotactic body radiotherapy, and the study then linked these repertoires to distant failure. A total of around 38 blood samples from approximately 20 patients were sequenced, with one sample obtained before and one obtained after SBRT for each patient. What the research found in general, with its limitations: Post-SBRT Shannon entropy and its change from baseline were lower in patients who developed distant metastases; baseline Shannon entropy was not associated with metastases. The small cohort and short follow-up limited the study, so independent validation of the findings is needed. Tumor specificity of expanded TCR clones was not determined. None of the reported P values were adjusted for multiple comparisons. After SBRT, the number of unique TCR clones decreased (median about 10,000 before versus some 7,000 after; Wilcoxon paired P=0.011). TRBV and TRBJ usage frequencies reportedly differed by metastasis status, in two V genes at baseline and in about 10 V and two J genes after SBRT.

V is reduced by 5 bases and J by 6 bases, leaving a spacing of 20 bases between them. The CDR3 covers 16 residues, taking in both the cysteine and the phenylalanine. Only the CDR3 region is kept as DNA, spanning 48 bases read in frame from base 1. From the germline V gene (reference sequence), CDR1 is SEHNR and CDR2 is FQNEAQ. Two rounds of multiplex PCR were performed to amplify the TCR beta CDR3 region from genomic DNA. In the first PCR round, primers specific to each TRBV and TRBJ gene were used, and the primer sequences were filed in Chinese patent CN105087789A. Universal primers were used in the second PCR round. The Roche High Pure PCR Template Preparation Kit was used to extract genomic DNA from the frozen PBMCs. Libraries were sequenced paired-end with 151 bp reads on an Illumina HiSeq 3000. In the paper's pipeline: Raw reads lacking the multiplex PCR primer sequences were removed with CutAdapt. High-quality paired reads were merged into contigs with PEAR. By alignment to reference sequences, MiXCR assigned TRB V, D and J gene segments to each contig. To remove sequencing errors, CDR3 sequences were clustered according to base quality and sequence similarity. Diversity was measured as Shannon entropy normalized by the natural log of productive TCR sequence number. To get clonality, Shannon entropy was divided by the natural log of the number of unique clonotypes, and that result was subtracted from one. The Youden index of ROC curves was used to select progression-free survival cut-offs for repertoire metrics, and analyses were performed in R 3.5.3. TCRdb reprocessing: public reads trimmed at Q25 with fastp, clones called with MiXCR, in-frame beta chains kept. CDR3 protein sequences are deduplicated, and each keeps its most common genes and DNA. None of the V and J calls come from the authors' own analysis; TCRdb made them. Across this sample there are 25,000 to 30,000 distinct CDR3 sequences, with about 41% seen only once. Around 33% of the sample goes to the ten largest clones.

All patients had node-negative disease on CT and PET/CT, and none had a history of other malignancies or had previously received chemotherapy or radiotherapy. At each of two time points, about 6.1 milliliters of peripheral venous blood were collected into EDTA tubes. Ficoll-Paque Plus density-gradient centrifugation was used to isolate PBMCs. Right after collection, samples were kept at -80 degrees C until analysis. Concerning this clonotype itself: It lacks a known antigen. No much larger clonotype is one base removed from it; base qualities were not supplied.

The sequence derives from a donor over 45 with non-small cell lung cancer. The rearrangement joined TRBV7-9 to TRBJ2-1; a tentative D match to TRBD2 spans 6 bases. Here the sequenced sample was PBMCs, taken before or after stereotactic body radiation therapy (not recorded which). The DNA is as follows: TGTGCCAGCAGCCCTCGTGAGGATCGGGAGCTCAATGAGCAGTTCTTC. It translates to CASSPREDRELNEQFF.